A single sample gave rise to the 8 T cell receptor beta chains below, sequenced in a study of OX40 agonist ivuxolimab in advanced cancers. TCRdb's table, derived via immunoSEQ multiplex PCR, lists solely in-frame clones and lacks some. Among approximately 72,000 clones, 84% were seen once, and the ten largest hold around 1.7%. The material sequenced was CD4+ or CD8+ T cells sorted from blood, taken in a trial of the OX40 agonist ivuxolimab. These receptors originate from an adult with an advanced solid tumor such as melanoma, head and neck, liver or kidney cancer.

V gene TRBV7-2 combines with J gene TRBJ1-4, with D unclear. The CDR3 runs 11 residues. V was trimmed by 6 bases and J by 7 bases, leaving 6 bases between them. CDR1 is SGHTA and CDR2 is FQGNSA in the germline V gene. The CDR3 protein is CASRSGEKLFF. The CDR3, as DNA: TGTGCCAGCAGGTCGGGTGAAAAACTGTTTTTT. The whole variable domain, filled in from reference TRBV7-2 and TRBJ1-4, reads GAGVSQSPSNKVTEKGKDVELRCDPISGHTALYWYRQSLGQGLEFLIYFQGNSAPDKSGLPSDRFSAERTGGSVSTLTIQRTQQEDSAVYLCASRSGEKLFFGSGTQLSVL.

V is TRBV5-4 and J is TRBJ2-5; D might be TRBD1 (6 bases). CDR3 length equals 11 residues. Germline CDR1 is SGHNT and CDR2 is YYREEE (reference sequence). V gave up 6 bases and J gave up 5 bases, with 8 bases separating them. The CDR3 spells CASIQGETQYF. In nucleotides, the CDR3 is TGTGCCAGCATCCAGGGGGAGACCCAGTACTTC.

This chain joins TRBV29-1 and TRBJ1-2; D not certain. This CDR3 has 13 amino acids. With 4 bases removed from V and 5 bases from J, the gap between germline ends came to 14 bases. Germline CDR1 and CDR2: SQVTM and ANQGSEA. Written as DNA, the CDR3 is TGCAGCGTTGTCCCCCCGGCCCAATATGGCTACACCTTC. It is translated as CSVVPPAQYGYTF.

The chain joins TRBV7-6 to TRBJ2-1, with 10 bases fitting TRBD2. J gave up 6 bases and V 5 bases, and 22 bases lay outside the gene matches. Germline V CDR1 and CDR2: SGHVS, FNYEAQ. The CDR3 is made up of 20 amino acids. The CDR3 sequence is CASSPARGPPGIAGGNEQFF. The CDR3 bases are TGTGCCAGCAGCCCGGCGAGGGGCCCGCCTGGGATAGCGGGAGGCAATGAGCAGTTCTTC.

This chain connects TRBV14 to TRBJ2-7, with 8 bases matching TRBD1. Germline-derived CDR1 and CDR2 are SGHDN and FVKESK. J lost 6 bases, V lost 1 base, and 5 bases had no gene match. The CDR3 covers 14 residues. The CDR3 is CASSQVRTGSEQYF. The DNA for the CDR3 is TGTGCCAGCAGCCAAGTTAGGACAGGGTCCGAGCAGTACTTC.

The chain joins TRBV7-2 to TRBJ2-7; D is unresolved. In germline, CDR1 is SGHTA, CDR2 FQGNSA. This CDR3 is built from 11 residues. Deletions cut 5 bases from V and 6 bases from J, with 8 bases between. The CDR3 DNA reads as TGTGCCAGCAGCCCTACCACCGAGCAGTACTTC. Encoded protein: CASSPTTEQYF.

In its sample, this clone was seen once. The J gene is TRBJ1-2, the V gene TRBV28; 10 positions agree with TRBD1. The CDR3 length is 14 residues. Germline-derived CDR1 and CDR2 are MDHEN and SYDVKM. Trimming removed 6 bases from V and 5 bases from J; junction bases left unmatched: 6. CDR3 amino acids: CASRTPDRGYGYTF. The CDR3 region has the DNA TGTGCCAGCAGGACACCGGACAGGGGGTATGGCTACACCTTC.

The J gene is TRBJ1-1, the V gene TRBV19; D possibly corresponds to TRBD1 (6 bases). The CDR3 runs 15 residues. The germline V gene encodes CDR1 LNHDA and CDR2 SQIVND (reference sequence). V was trimmed by 6 bases and J by 4 bases, leaving 18 bases between them. CDR3 in amino acids: CASRAASGVGTEAFF. Here the CDR3 DNA reads TGTGCCAGTAGGGCAGCCTCAGGGGTGGGCACTGAAGCTTTCTTT.